This T cell receptor (beta chain) was sequenced in a study of glioma-infiltrating T cells after dendritic cell vaccination. Up to about 2 ug genomic DNA was used for TCRB CDR3 amplification. TCRdb keeps only in-frame clones here, not all; method: immunoSEQ multiplex PCR. The sample has some 70,000 clones, 80% to 85% seen once. CDR3 length: 16 residues. Germline V gene lookup returns CDR1 SGHTS and CDR2 YDEGEE. V lost 2 bases and J lost 6; bases outside the gene matches: 9. PBMC sampling occurred before vaccination, two weeks after the third dose, and at progression. The specimen was blood, collected before dendritic cell vaccination. The source of this sequence is a human donor with glioblastoma. The chain recombines TRBV5-8 with TRBJ1-5; TRBD1 agrees at 9 bases. The CDR3: CASSFEPGQGSQPQHF. CDR3 nucleotides: TGTGCCAGCAGCTTCGAACCGGGACAGGGCTCTCAGCCCCAGCATTTT.